A selection of T cell receptor beta chains follows, all from one sample in a study of blood T cell repertoires in COVID-19. Using immunoSEQ multiplex PCR, the repertoire was profiled, and TCRdb retains in-frame clones only, with some absent. The table lists 100,000 to 150,000 clones, around nine tenths of them singletons, with 1.2% in the top ten. Sequenced input: peripheral blood. The receptors were gathered from a woman aged 80 or older with acute or convalescent COVID-19. The CDR3 runs from the conserved cysteine through the conserved F or W. Each record gives: J gene, V gene, D gene, CDR3 protein. The D gene is left open where the match is weak.

J: TRBJ2-1; V: TRBV18; D: TRBD2; CDR3: CASSAGVSYNEQFF
J: TRBJ2-2; V: TRBV7-6; D: TRBD2; CDR3: CASSLRGVAGGRNTELFF
J: TRBJ2-3; V: TRBV18; D: TRBD2; CDR3: CASSQGPVRTSGRADTQYF
J: TRBJ1-3; V: TRBV7-9; D: -; CDR3: CASSLFVGTTLGNTIYF
J: TRBJ2-7; V: TRBV6-5; D: -; CDR3: CASRLLQGSASEQYF
J: TRBJ1-4; V: TRBV20-1; D: -; CDR3: CSAPRGTKLFF
J: TRBJ2-1; V: TRBV28; D: -; CDR3: CASSSGTINNEQFF
J: TRBJ1-2; V: TRBV27; D: -; CDR3: CASSSRLGLNLNYGYTF
J: TRBJ2-7; V: TRBV11-1; D: TRBD1; CDR3: CASRGTGFNEQYF
J: TRBJ2-1; V: TRBV5-8; D: TRBD1; CDR3: CASSWDRDNEQFF
J: TRBJ1-6; V: TRBV28; D: TRBD1; CDR3: CASRSGQGASPLHF
J: TRBJ1-1; V: TRBV5-5; D: -; CDR3: CASSVQMNTEAFF
J: TRBJ2-4; V: TRBV5-1; D: -; CDR3: CASSLEGVWNIQYF
J: TRBJ2-2; V: TRBV18; D: -; CDR3: CASSPPGDTGELFF
J: TRBJ2-3; V: TRBV7-2; D: TRBD2; CDR3: CASSLVAGGPNTQYF
J: TRBJ2-5; V: TRBV9; D: TRBD2; CDR3: CASSHPSGVDETQYF
J: TRBJ2-7; V: TRBV5-1; D: -; CDR3: CASRGGTAGYEQYF
J: TRBJ1-1; V: TRBV9; D: -; CDR3: CASSAGGEAFF
J: TRBJ1-6; V: TRBV2; D: -; CDR3: CASSVGGYSPLHF
J: TRBJ2-1; V: TRBV6-2/TRBV6-3; D: -; CDR3: CASSSGGHNEQFF
J: TRBJ2-5; V: TRBV5-1; D: -; CDR3: CASSARRTIGGETQYF
J: TRBJ1-6; V: TRBV6-5; D: TRBD1; CDR3: CASRSSGGRNSPLHF
J: TRBJ1-4; V: TRBV5-1; D: -; CDR3: CASSLQGVNSEKLFF
J: TRBJ1-1; V: TRBV6-1; D: TRBD1; CDR3: CASSEAGGPVNTEAFF
J: TRBJ2-7; V: TRBV19; D: TRBD1; CDR3: CASSIVWTGMRVSSYEQYF
J: TRBJ1-2; V: TRBV19; D: -; CDR3: CASSPQRREGYTF
J: TRBJ2-1; V: TRBV5-1; D: -; CDR3: CASSLGDFYNEQFF
J: TRBJ1-6; V: TRBV10-3; D: TRBD1; CDR3: CATLGQGNSPLHF
J: TRBJ1-4; V: TRBV7-9; D: TRBD1; CDR3: CASSFPSGQPVEKLFF
J: TRBJ2-5; V: TRBV5-4; D: TRBD2; CDR3: CASSLPGTSGRETQYF
J: TRBJ2-3; V: TRBV2; D: -; CDR3: CASYLALDTQYF
J: TRBJ2-1; V: TRBV28; D: TRBD1; CDR3: CASSLGQSSYNEQFF
J: TRBJ2-5; V: TRBV9; D: -; CDR3: CASSVRVGETQYF
J: TRBJ2-2; V: TRBV6-2/TRBV6-3; D: TRBD2; CDR3: CASSLRGGLTGELFF
J: TRBJ1-1; V: TRBV5-4; D: TRBD1; CDR3: CASSLGGQAGTEAFF
J: TRBJ1-1; V: TRBV28; D: TRBD1; CDR3: CASSRTGGGGSEAFF
J: TRBJ1-6; V: TRBV5-1; D: -; CDR3: CASSFAQNSGLHF
J: TRBJ1-5; V: TRBV27; D: -; CDR3: CASSVSPGNNQPQHF
J: TRBJ2-7; V: TRBV29-1; D: -; CDR3: CSVELFYEQYF
J: TRBJ1-4; V: TRBV7-9; D: TRBD1; CDR3: CASSFRQGVDNEKLFF
J: TRBJ2-7; V: TRBV7-3; D: TRBD2; CDR3: CASSSSGSVDEQYF
J: TRBJ2-7; V: TRBV5-4; D: TRBD1; CDR3: CASSTPGQGIHEQYF
J: TRBJ2-3; V: TRBV5-8; D: TRBD2; CDR3: CASSPRTSGRRDTQYF
J: TRBJ1-6; V: TRBV27; D: TRBD1; CDR3: CASRETGWWSPLHF
J: TRBJ1-5; V: TRBV5-1; D: TRBD1; CDR3: CASSLGTGPSNQPQHF
J: TRBJ2-5; V: TRBV20-1; D: -; CDR3: CSASRRDETQYF
J: TRBJ2-7; V: TRBV7-2; D: -; CDR3: CASSRASDTSEQYF
J: TRBJ2-7; V: TRBV3-1/TRBV3-2; D: -; CDR3: CASSPRLGPSEQYF
J: TRBJ2-5; V: TRBV18; D: TRBD2; CDR3: CASSGTSGTQETQYF
J: TRBJ2-1; V: TRBV7-9; D: -; CDR3: CASSPPSASNEQFF
J: TRBJ1-6; V: TRBV9; D: TRBD1; CDR3: CASSAGQVISYNSPLHF
J: TRBJ2-3; V: TRBV7-2; D: -; CDR3: CASSLGGRTDTQYF
J: TRBJ1-2; V: TRBV7-9; D: -; CDR3: CASSDQGIGYGYTF
J: TRBJ2-1; V: TRBV9; D: TRBD2; CDR3: CASSGGSGGYNEQFF
J: TRBJ2-6; V: TRBV27; D: -; CDR3: CASSLSWTDHSGANVLTF